This entry concerns a single T cell receptor (beta chain). What it recognizes is unknown. Whole-study results and caveats: The TCR gene usage of tumor memory CD4+ T cells clustered together with blood and lymph node memory CD4+ cells and with lymph node naive CD4+ cells.

In germline, CDR1 is MNHEY, CDR2 SMNVEV (reference sequence). The trim removed 2 bases at V and 4 bases at J, leaving 5 bases unmatched. This CDR3 contains 16 residues. TCRdb re-called the 5' RACE reads with MiXCR, one entry per CDR3 protein. The sample carries about 41,000 distinct CDR3 sequences, 25% to 30% recorded once. The receptor's source is a female donor with breast cancer. The chain uses TRBV27 and TRBJ2-1; TRBD2 matches at 10 bases. Sequencing was performed on memory CD4+ T cells sorted from a lymph node. Subset of the sample: memory CD4+ T cells, CD4+CD45RO+CD25-. CDR3: CASSLTLAGVYNEQFF. The CDR3, as DNA: TGTGCCAGCAGTTTAACTCTAGCGGGAGTTTACAATGAGCAGTTCTTC.